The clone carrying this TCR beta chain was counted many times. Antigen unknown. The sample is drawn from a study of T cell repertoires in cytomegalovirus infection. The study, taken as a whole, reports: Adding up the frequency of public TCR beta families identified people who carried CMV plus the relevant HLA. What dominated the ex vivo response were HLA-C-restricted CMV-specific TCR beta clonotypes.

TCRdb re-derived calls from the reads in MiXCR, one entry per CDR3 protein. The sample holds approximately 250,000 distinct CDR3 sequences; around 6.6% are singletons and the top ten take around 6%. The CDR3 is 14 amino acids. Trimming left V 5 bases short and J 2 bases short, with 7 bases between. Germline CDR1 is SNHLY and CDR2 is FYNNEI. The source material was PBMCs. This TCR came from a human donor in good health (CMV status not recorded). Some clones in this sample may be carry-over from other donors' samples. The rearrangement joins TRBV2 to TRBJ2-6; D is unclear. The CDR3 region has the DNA TGTGCCAGCAGTCTCAGGCCTGGGGCCAACGTCCTGACTTTC. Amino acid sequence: CASSLRPGANVLTF.